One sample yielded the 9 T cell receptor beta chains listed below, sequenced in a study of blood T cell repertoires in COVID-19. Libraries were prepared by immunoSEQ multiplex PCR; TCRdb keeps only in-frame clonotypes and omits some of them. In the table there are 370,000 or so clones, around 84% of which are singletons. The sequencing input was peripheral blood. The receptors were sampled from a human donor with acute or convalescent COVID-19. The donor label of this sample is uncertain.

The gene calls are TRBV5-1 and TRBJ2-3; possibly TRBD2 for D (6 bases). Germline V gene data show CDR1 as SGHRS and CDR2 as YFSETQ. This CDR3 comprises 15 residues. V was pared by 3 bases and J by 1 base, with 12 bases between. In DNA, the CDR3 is TGCGCCAGCAGCTCTCTAGCGCTCGGCACAGATACGCAGTATTTT. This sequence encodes CASSSLALGTDTQYF.

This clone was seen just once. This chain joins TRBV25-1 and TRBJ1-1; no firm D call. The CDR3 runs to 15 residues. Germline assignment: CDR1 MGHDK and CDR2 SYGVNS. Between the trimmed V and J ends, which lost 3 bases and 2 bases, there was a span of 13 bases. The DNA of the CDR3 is TGTGCCAGCAGTGACGATTTTGGAGTTAACACTGAAGCTTTCTTT. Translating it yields CASSDDFGVNTEAFF.

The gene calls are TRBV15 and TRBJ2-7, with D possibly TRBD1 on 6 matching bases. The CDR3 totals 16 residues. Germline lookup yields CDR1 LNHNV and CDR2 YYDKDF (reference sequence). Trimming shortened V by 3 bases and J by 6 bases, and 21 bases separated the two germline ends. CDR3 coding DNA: TGTGCCACCAGCAGGTCGAGAACGGGACACATCCTCGAGCAGTACTTC. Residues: CATSRSRTGHILEQYF.

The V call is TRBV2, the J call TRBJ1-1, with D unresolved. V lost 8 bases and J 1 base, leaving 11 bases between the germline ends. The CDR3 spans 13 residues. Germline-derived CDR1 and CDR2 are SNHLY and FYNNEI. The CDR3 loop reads CASHTNRNTEAFF. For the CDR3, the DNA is TGTGCCAGCCATACCAACAGGAACACTGAAGCTTTCTTT.

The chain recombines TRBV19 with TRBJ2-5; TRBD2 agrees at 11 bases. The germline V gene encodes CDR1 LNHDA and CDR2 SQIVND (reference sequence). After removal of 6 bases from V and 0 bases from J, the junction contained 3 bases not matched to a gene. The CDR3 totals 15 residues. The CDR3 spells CASSPGLADQETQYF. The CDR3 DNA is TGTGCCAGTAGCCCGGGACTAGCGGACCAAGAGACCCAGTACTTC.

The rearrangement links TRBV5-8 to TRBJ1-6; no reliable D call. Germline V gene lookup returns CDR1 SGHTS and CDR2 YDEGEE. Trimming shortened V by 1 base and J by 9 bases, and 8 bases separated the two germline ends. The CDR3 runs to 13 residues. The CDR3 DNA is TGTGCCAGCAGCTTGTCTAACGGTTCACCCCTCCACTTT. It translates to CASSLSNGSPLHF.

The CDR3 nucleotides are TGTGCCAGTAGTTCCCCCAGGGGCCGCACCGGGGAGCTGTTTTTT. This gives the protein CASSSPRGRTGELFF. The chain combines TRBV19 with TRBJ2-2; perhaps TRBD1 as D (6 bases). The germline CDR1 and CDR2 sequences are LNHDA and SQIVND (reference sequence). The CDR3 contains 15 residues. V was clipped by 5 bases and J by 4 bases, with 14 bases between them.

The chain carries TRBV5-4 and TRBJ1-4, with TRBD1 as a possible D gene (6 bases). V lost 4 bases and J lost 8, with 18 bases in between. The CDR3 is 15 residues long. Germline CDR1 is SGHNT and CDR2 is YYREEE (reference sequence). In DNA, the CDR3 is TGTGCCAGCAGCCGCGGACAGACTTCGGGAGAAAAACTGTTTTTT. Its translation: CASSRGQTSGEKLFF.

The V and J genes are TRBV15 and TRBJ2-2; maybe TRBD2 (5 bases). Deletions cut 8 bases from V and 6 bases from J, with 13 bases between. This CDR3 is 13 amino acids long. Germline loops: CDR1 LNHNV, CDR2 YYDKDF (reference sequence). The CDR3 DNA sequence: TGTGCCACCCTGGCGATCGGGGCCGGGGAGCTGTTTTTT. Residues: CATLAIGAGELFF.